The clone carrying this T cell receptor (beta chain) has just a few counts. Its specificity is not known. The CDR3 is 14 residues long. Trimming took off 4 bases at V and 6 bases at J, with 11 bases between the two ends. Germline lookup yields CDR1 SGHRS and CDR2 YFSETQ. This sample stems from a study of HIV-infected patients and healthy controls. Whole blood was used without fractionation, so all unsorted peripheral T cells were included. Around 450 ng RNA was reverse transcribed with alpha and beta constant-region primers. Using multiplexing indices, alpha and beta chain libraries were generated apart by chain-specific third strand synthesis. MiXCR was run by TCRdb on the 5' RACE reads, yielding one entry per CDR3 protein. The table has 18,000 or so distinct CDR3 sequences, 12% seen once. Overall study results and limits: Significantly higher mean Gini indices appeared in HIV-infected repertoires, possibly reflecting oligoclonality.

The chain is built from TRBV5-1 and TRBJ1-6; no firm D call. The sequence derives from an adult in good health. The sequenced sample was blood. The CDR3 bases are TGCGCCAGCAGCCCCTCAGGAGCTAATTCACCCCTCCACTTT. Protein sequence: CASSPSGANSPLHF.